Listed below are T cell receptor beta chains from one sample, sequenced in a study of blood T cell repertoires in COVID-19. Sequenced by immunoSEQ multiplex PCR; TCRdb stores in-frame clones only, minus some. The profile shows over 350,000 clones, about nine tenths of them singletons. Sequencing was performed on peripheral blood. These TCRs come from a woman aged 25-40 years with active or convalescent COVID-19. Each CDR3 is given with its conserved first and last residue. Each record gives: J gene, clone size, D gene, V gene, CDR3 protein, CDR3 DNA. A D gene is named only where the DNA matches it firmly. Only part of the rows carry a size: once, few, many, or a class if the clone is expanded.

J gene: TRBJ2-7; clone size: few; D gene: TRBD1; V gene: TRBV4-1; CDR3 protein: CASSQVLRQGSKYEQYF; CDR3 DNA: TGCGCCAGCAGCCAAGTCTTGCGACAGGGGTCAAAGTACGAGCAGTACTTC
J gene: TRBJ1-2; clone size: .; D gene: .; V gene: TRBV13; CDR3 protein: CASSSLNYGYTF; CDR3 DNA: TGTGCCAGCAGCTCCCTTAACTATGGCTACACCTTC
J gene: TRBJ1-3; clone size: once; D gene: TRBD1; V gene: TRBV10-3; CDR3 protein: CATTPGDREYGNTIYF; CDR3 DNA: TGTGCCACCACCCCCGGGGACAGGGAATATGGAAACACCATATATTTT
J gene: TRBJ1-1; clone size: .; D gene: .; V gene: TRBV5-1; CDR3 protein: CASSSSGGAGGTEAFF; CDR3 DNA: TGCGCCAGCAGCTCCTCTGGGGGCGCAGGAGGCACTGAAGCTTTCTTT
J gene: TRBJ1-4; clone size: few; D gene: TRBD1; V gene: TRBV4-1; CDR3 protein: CASSQDAPGQGQKLFF; CDR3 DNA: TGCGCCAGCAGCCAAGATGCGCCCGGACAGGGTCAAAAACTGTTTTTT
J gene: TRBJ1-2; clone size: .; D gene: .; V gene: TRBV3-1/TRBV3-2; CDR3 protein: CASSHGTPRRGYTF; CDR3 DNA: TGTGCCAGCAGCCATGGGACACCTAGGAGGGGCTACACCTTC
J gene: TRBJ2-1; clone size: .; D gene: .; V gene: TRBV2; CDR3 protein: CASSVPAGKQFF; CDR3 DNA: TGTGCCAGCAGTGTACCCGCAGGGAAGCAGTTCTTC
J gene: TRBJ2-1; clone size: .; D gene: .; V gene: TRBV19; CDR3 protein: CASSKEGRQFF; CDR3 DNA: TGTGCCAGTAGTAAGGAGGGTAGGCAGTTCTTC
J gene: TRBJ1-3; clone size: .; D gene: TRBD1; V gene: TRBV6-1; CDR3 protein: CASSDRGQAGNTIYF; CDR3 DNA: TGTGCCAGCAGTGACAGGGGGCAAGCTGGAAACACCATATATTTT
J gene: TRBJ2-1; clone size: .; D gene: .; V gene: TRBV14; CDR3 protein: CASSQGLAVYNEQFF; CDR3 DNA: TGTGCCAGCAGCCAAGGTTTAGCGGTTTACAATGAGCAGTTCTTC
J gene: TRBJ1-1; clone size: .; D gene: TRBD1; V gene: TRBV2; CDR3 protein: CASSADRAGTEAFF; CDR3 DNA: TGTGCCAGCAGTGCCGACAGGGCGGGCACTGAAGCTTTCTTT
J gene: TRBJ2-3; clone size: .; D gene: .; V gene: TRBV5-5; CDR3 protein: CASVGWDTQYF; CDR3 DNA: TGTGCCAGCGTCGGGTGGGATACGCAGTATTTT
J gene: TRBJ2-7; clone size: once; D gene: TRBD2; V gene: TRBV14; CDR3 protein: CASSPLAGGLTYEQYF; CDR3 DNA: TGTGCCAGCAGCCCACTAGCGGGGGGTCTAACGTACGAGCAGTACTTC
J gene: TRBJ2-7; clone size: .; D gene: TRBD2; V gene: TRBV5-1; CDR3 protein: CASSAAGTSGGTLLSYEQYF; CDR3 DNA: TGCGCCAGCAGCGCCGCCGGGACTAGCGGGGGGACCCTCCTCTCCTACGAGCAGTACTTC
J gene: TRBJ1-2; clone size: many; D gene: TRBD1; V gene: TRBV19; CDR3 protein: CASRRNTGVKAYGYTF; CDR3 DNA: TGTGCCAGTAGAAGGAATACAGGGGTAAAAGCCTATGGCTACACCTTC
J gene: TRBJ2-2; clone size: .; D gene: .; V gene: TRBV27; CDR3 protein: CASSFDRNTGELFF; CDR3 DNA: TGTGCCAGCAGTTTTGACAGAAACACCGGGGAGCTGTTTTTT
J gene: TRBJ1-1; clone size: .; D gene: .; V gene: TRBV18; CDR3 protein: CASSQKREGTEAFF; CDR3 DNA: TGTGCCAGCTCACAAAAACGGGAGGGTACTGAAGCTTTCTTT
J gene: TRBJ1-5; clone size: once; D gene: TRBD1; V gene: TRBV3-1/TRBV3-2; CDR3 protein: CASSQGPGQGSNQPQHF; CDR3 DNA: TGTGCCAGCAGCCAAGGCCCGGGACAGGGAAGCAATCAGCCCCAGCATTTT
J gene: TRBJ1-5; clone size: .; D gene: .; V gene: TRBV6-5; CDR3 protein: CASSPLDRNNQPQHF; CDR3 DNA: TGTGCCAGCAGTCCATTGGACAGAAACAATCAGCCCCAGCATTTT
J gene: TRBJ2-7; clone size: .; D gene: .; V gene: TRBV6-5; CDR3 protein: CASSSPTGTYEQYF; CDR3 DNA: TGTGCCAGCAGCTCACCGACAGGAACCTACGAGCAGTACTTC
J gene: TRBJ1-6; clone size: .; D gene: TRBD1; V gene: TRBV9; CDR3 protein: CASSLGTVSSPLHF; CDR3 DNA: TGTGCCAGCAGCCTGGGGACAGTTAGTTCACCCCTCCACTTT
J gene: TRBJ2-5; clone size: .; D gene: TRBD2; V gene: TRBV7-6; CDR3 protein: CASSLAGGPEETQYF; CDR3 DNA: TGTGCCAGCAGCTTAGCGGGAGGGCCTGAAGAGACCCAGTACTTC
J gene: TRBJ2-7; clone size: few; D gene: TRBD2; V gene: TRBV4-2; CDR3 protein: CASSQEGAGGSYEQYF; CDR3 DNA: TGTGCCAGCAGCCAAGAGGGAGCGGGGGGGTCCTACGAGCAGTACTTC
J gene: TRBJ2-3; clone size: .; D gene: .; V gene: TRBV3-1/TRBV3-2; CDR3 protein: CASSQDRRLGGDTDTQYF; CDR3 DNA: TGTGCCAGCAGCCAAGACCGGCGGCTAGGGGGGGACACAGATACGCAGTATTTT
J gene: TRBJ1-6; clone size: once; D gene: .; V gene: TRBV27; CDR3 protein: CASSLKSWQVNSPLHF; CDR3 DNA: TGTGCCAGCAGTTTAAAAAGTTGGCAGGTGAATTCACCCCTCCACTTT
J gene: TRBJ1-1; clone size: .; D gene: .; V gene: TRBV10-2; CDR3 protein: CASSESTRQANTEAFF; CDR3 DNA: TGCGCCAGCAGTGAGTCGACGCGACAGGCGAACACTGAAGCTTTCTTT
J gene: TRBJ1-2; clone size: .; D gene: .; V gene: TRBV19; CDR3 protein: CASWGPARDYTF; CDR3 DNA: TGTGCCAGTTGGGGGCCTGCTCGCGACTACACCTTC
J gene: TRBJ2-3; clone size: once; D gene: .; V gene: TRBV7-2; CDR3 protein: CASSPQSWSGSTDTQYF; CDR3 DNA: TGTGCCAGCAGCCCCCAAAGTTGGAGCGGGAGCACAGATACGCAGTATTTT
J gene: TRBJ2-1; clone size: .; D gene: TRBD2; V gene: TRBV3-1/TRBV3-2; CDR3 protein: CATGTSGEQFF; CDR3 DNA: TGTGCCACCGGGACTAGCGGTGAGCAGTTCTTC